Shown below are 31 T cell receptor beta chains from a single sample sequenced in a study of CD8 T cells in Susac syndrome. RNA was extracted with the RNeasy kit, and a quantity of roughly 0.5 to 1 ug was reverse transcribed using random hexamers. Using its own MiXCR run on the immunoSEQ multiplex PCR reads, TCRdb lists one record per CDR3 protein. The sample includes some 150,000 distinct CDR3 sequences, around 94% of them seen just once. Sequenced input: CD4+ T cells from PBMCs. The receptor source for this set is a human donor in good health.

The J gene is TRBJ2-7, the V gene TRBV28; TRBD2 matches at 11 bases. Trimming at V came to 3 bases and at J to 0 bases, leaving 4 bases not matched to a gene. This CDR3 contains 16 residues. Germline-derived CDR1 and CDR2 are MDHEN and SYDVKM. The CDR3 DNA reads as TGTGCCAGCAGTTTCCTGGGACTAGCGGACTCCTACGAGCAGTACTTC. Its protein is CASSFLGLADSYEQYF.

Comment on this clonotype: The junction differs from germline at one of its ends, possibly a read error. The rearrangement links TRBV3-1 to TRBJ2-7; D tentatively fits TRBD1 or TRBD2 (5 bases each). The CDR3 totals 13 residues. CDR1 is LGHDT, CDR2 YNNKEL, per germline (reference sequence). The CDR3 reads CASSQEGTPVSNF. The CDR3 DNA is TGTGCCAGCAGCCAAGAGGGGACCCCGGTCTCCAACTTC.

In its sample, this clonotype was seen once. The chain links TRBV24-1 to TRBJ2-5, with D possibly called TRBD1 or TRBD2 (5 bases each). CDR1 KGHDR and CDR2 SFDVKD come from the germline V gene. Trimming took off 5 bases at V and 4 bases at J, with 16 bases between the two ends. The CDR3 length is 15 residues. This CDR3 reads CATSAGTSWAETQYF. CDR3 nucleotides: TGTGCCACCAGTGCCGGGACCTCGTGGGCAGAGACCCAGTACTTC.

This chain links TRBV28 with TRBJ2-3; 9 bases are shared with TRBD2. In germline, CDR1 is MDHEN, CDR2 SYDVKM. V was pared by 6 bases and J by 2 bases, with 3 bases of the junction left unmatched. The CDR3 sequence is 14 residues long. The CDR3 DNA follows: TGTGCCAGCAGGGGACTAGCACTCACAGATACGCAGTATTTT. It is translated as CASRGLALTDTQYF.

V gene TRBV2 combines with J gene TRBJ1-4, with TRBD1 as a possible D gene (5 bases). The CDR3 totals 16 residues. Trimming removed 5 bases from V and 5 bases from J, with 18 bases in between. The germline V gene has CDR1 SNHLY and CDR2 FYNNEI. CDR3 nucleotide sequence: TGTGCCAGCAGTAGGGGAGCCGAGGGATGGAATGAAAAACTGTTTTTT. This sequence encodes CASSRGAEGWNEKLFF.

The chain has TRBV7-8 and TRBJ2-1; D uncertain. V was shortened by 0 bases and J by 2 bases, with 8 bases between the two germline ends. The length of the CDR3 is 15 residues. Germline V gene data show CDR1 as SGHVS and CDR2 as FQNEAQ. The DNA of the CDR3 is TGTGCCAGCAGCTTAGCGGGATCGACCTACAATGAGCAGTTCTTC. Translated: CASSLAGSTYNEQFF.

The chain uses TRBV15 and TRBJ2-3, with 7 bases aligning to TRBD1. J lost 2 bases, V lost 9 bases, and 2 bases had no gene match. The CDR3 loop spans 12 amino acids. In germline, CDR1 is LNHNV, CDR2 YYDKDF (reference sequence). The CDR3 DNA reads as TGTGCCACTCAGGGGGTCACAGATACGCAGTATTTT. Its protein is CATQGVTDTQYF. The full variable domain, in which reference TRBV15 and TRBJ2-3 provide the parts outside the CDR3, is DAMVIQNPRYQVTQFGKPVTLSCSQTLNHNVMYWYQQKSSQAPKLLFHYYDKDFNNEADTPDNFQSRRPNTSFCFLDIRSPGLGDTAMYLCATQGVTDTQYFGPGTRLTVL.

This clonotype appeared once. The chain combines TRBV5-4 with TRBJ2-1, with TRBD1 matching 12 bases. The CDR3 sequence is 14 residues long. The germline V gene has CDR1 SGHNT and CDR2 YYREEE (reference sequence). Losses at the gene ends were 4 bases for V and 8 bases for J; bases not matched to a gene: 4. In nucleotides, the CDR3 is TGTGCCAGCAGCAGAGGGACAGGGGGCCATGAGCAGTTCTTC. It specifies CASSRGTGGHEQFF. The whole variable domain, filled in from reference TRBV5-4 and TRBJ2-1, reads ETGVTQSPTHLIKTRGQQVTLRCSSQSGHNTVSWYQQALGQGPQFIFQYYREEENGRGNFPPRFSGLQFPNYSSELNVNALELDDSALYLCASSRGTGGHEQFFGPGTRLTVL.

The rearrangement links TRBV18 to TRBJ1-1; tentatively, D is TRBD1 (6 bases). From germline, CDR1 is KGHSH and CDR2 LQKENI. Trimming left V 3 bases short and J 6 bases short, with 8 bases between. This CDR3 comprises 12 residues. The CDR3 sequence: CASSPNRAEAFF. DNA of the CDR3: TGTGCCAGCTCACCGAACAGGGCTGAAGCTTTCTTT.

V usage is TRBV5-4 and J usage is TRBJ1-2; D not resolved. V was clipped by 0 bases and J by 8 bases, with 14 bases between them. Germline CDR1 reads SGHNT; CDR2 reads YYREEE (reference sequence). The CDR3 totals 14 residues. The CDR3: CASSLDESAGGYTF. The CDR3 DNA reads as TGTGCCAGCAGCTTGGATGAAAGCGCGGGGGGCTACACCTTC.

This clonotype was seen only once. The V gene is TRBV4-2, the J gene TRBJ2-3; D is unresolved. This CDR3 is 16 amino acids long. Trimming cost V 0 bases and J 0 bases, with 10 bases left between them. From germline, CDR1 is LGHNA and CDR2 YNFKEQ. CDR3 sequence: CASSQDWESSTDTQYF. CDR3 in DNA: TGTGCCAGCAGCCAAGATTGGGAATCTAGCACAGATACGCAGTATTTT.

The chain employs TRBV7-2 and TRBJ1-5, with D tentatively TRBD1 (5 bases). Trimming removed 5 bases from V and 0 bases from J, with 11 bases in between. The CDR3 is 15 residues long. The V gene's germline CDR1 is SGHTA and CDR2 FQGNSA. This chain's CDR3 is CASSQDSYSNQPQHF. The CDR3 region has the DNA TGTGCCAGCAGCCAAGACAGCTATAGCAATCAGCCCCAGCATTTT.

This clonotype was recorded once. V gene TRBV4-1 combines with J gene TRBJ1-4, with TRBD1 matching 9 bases. Germline V gene sequence: CDR1 MGHRA, CDR2 YSYEKL. The CDR3 length is 15 residues. V trimming: 4 bases; J trimming: 3 bases; junction bases outside the gene matches: 3. CDR3 coding DNA: TGCGCCAGCAGCCTCCGGGACAGGGCTAATGAAAAACTGTTTTTT. It specifies CASSLRDRANEKLFF.

The chain carries TRBV9 and TRBJ2-3; the match to TRBD1 covers 7 bases. The CDR3 consists of 16 residues. Germline CDR1 is SGDLS and CDR2 is YYNGEE. V was clipped by 6 bases and J by 2 bases; unmatched bases: 12. The CDR3 nucleotides are TGTGCCAGCACCTCGGTGGACAGGTCCTCCACAGATACGCAGTATTTT. Its translation is CASTSVDRSSTDTQYF.

The chain uses TRBV12-3 or TRBV12-4 and TRBJ1-2; D unclear. The CDR3 length is 13 residues. V gave up 6 bases and J gave up 7 bases, with 15 bases separating them. The CDR3 here is CASRPTGIPGYTF. The CDR3 bases are TGTGCCAGCAGACCCACGGGCATTCCTGGCTACACCTTC.

The chain is built from TRBV6-2 or TRBV6-3 and TRBJ2-3, with D hard to call. The V gene lost 6 bases and the J gene lost 6 bases, with 13 bases spanning the gap. CDR1 is MNHEY and CDR2 is SVGEGT in the germline V gene. The length of the CDR3 is 13 residues. CDR3 sequence (DNA): TGTGCCAGCAGCCAACCTATCAGGGATACGCAGTATTTT. Its protein is CASSQPIRDTQYF.

This sequence joins TRBV7-8 and TRBJ2-3; D gene unclear. The CDR3 is 15 amino acids. The V end was cut by 5 bases, the J end by 1 base, with 13 bases between. In germline, CDR1 is SGHVS, CDR2 FQNEAQ. This chain's CDR3 is CASSPVPRGTDTQYF. In DNA, the CDR3 is TGTGCCAGCAGCCCCGTGCCAAGAGGCACAGATACGCAGTATTTT.

The chain uses TRBV20-1 and TRBJ2-7; D is possibly TRBD1 (6 bases). The V gene lost 5 bases and the J gene lost 0 bases, with 14 bases spanning the gap. Germline assignment: CDR1 DFQATT and CDR2 SNEGSKA (reference sequence). The CDR3 is 14 residues long. The CDR3 loop is CSAQQGPVSYEQYF. Written as DNA, the CDR3 is TGCAGTGCTCAACAGGGACCCGTCTCCTACGAGCAGTACTTC.

The chain is built from TRBV27 and TRBJ2-7; D may be TRBD1 (5 bases). Germline loops: CDR1 MNHEY, CDR2 SMNVEV (reference sequence). This CDR3 has 14 amino acids. V shed 2 bases and J shed 0 bases, with 8 bases lying between them. Here the CDR3 DNA reads TGTGCCAGCAGTTTAAGGGGTAACTCCTACGAGCAGTACTTC. It is translated as CASSLRGNSYEQYF.

The rearrangement links TRBV20-1 to TRBJ1-1; D is unresolved. The ends were cut back, 4 bases at V and 1 base at J, with 13 bases in the middle. Per the germline V gene, CDR1 is DFQATT and CDR2 is SNEGSKA (reference sequence). CDR3 length equals 14 residues. CDR3 sequence (DNA): TGCAGTGCTATAGTATCTTCTGGGAACACTGAAGCTTTCTTT. Protein sequence: CSAIVSSGNTEAFF.

The V and J genes are TRBV28 and TRBJ2-1; D gene uncertain. The CDR3 runs to 14 residues. The V and J ends lost 6 bases and 0 bases respectively, with 9 bases between them. Germline V gene data show CDR1 as MDHEN and CDR2 as SYDVKM. The CDR3 spells CASRSYRSYNEQFF. CDR3 DNA: TGTGCCAGCAGGTCATACCGCTCCTACAATGAGCAGTTCTTC.

This chain uses TRBV7-3 with TRBJ2-3; 8 bases are shared with TRBD2. Germline V gene data show CDR1 as SGHTA and CDR2 as FQGTGA. CDR3 length: 16 amino acids. The V and J ends lost 5 bases and 1 base, in that order; junction bases with no gene match: 8. In DNA, the CDR3 is TGTGCCAGCAGCGCCCGGACGGGGGGGGGCACAGATACGCAGTATTTT. Translated, it gives CASSARTGGGTDTQYF.

This clonotype was observed a single time. The chain has TRBV10-3 and TRBJ2-1; 9 bases map to TRBD2. The CDR3 is made up of 14 amino acids. Germline-derived CDR1 and CDR2 are ENHRY and SYGVKD. The junction had 8 bases not matched to a gene; V was cut back by 7 bases and J by 7 bases. The CDR3 loop is CAIMVAGVKNEQFF. The CDR3 nucleotides read TGTGCCATCATGGTAGCGGGAGTGAAGAATGAGCAGTTCTTC.

This clonotype appeared a single time. V is TRBV12-3 or TRBV12-4 and J is TRBJ1-1, with 7 nucleotides matching TRBD1. The CDR3 totals 14 residues. J was trimmed by 3 bases and V by 6 bases; bases with no gene match: 7. This CDR3 reads CASRNTGVDTEAFF. CDR3 coding DNA: TGTGCCAGCAGGAATACAGGGGTGGACACTGAAGCTTTCTTT.

The V and J genes are TRBV5-1 and TRBJ2-2; 11 bases match TRBD2. The CDR3 spans 19 residues. V shed 3 bases and J 2 bases; nucleotides not matched to a gene: 12. CDR1 is SGHRS, CDR2 YFSETQ, per germline. The CDR3, as DNA: TGCGCCAGCAGCTCCGGCCTACTAGCGGGGGCAACTAACACCGGGGAGCTGTTTTTT. Amino acid sequence: CASSSGLLAGATNTGELFF.

CDR3 bases: TGTGCCAGCAGCTCGTTTAGGGGGGCCTCCTACGAGCAGTACTTC. Amino acid sequence: CASSSFRGASYEQYF. The rearrangement links TRBV5-4 to TRBJ2-7; either TRBD1 or TRBD2 may supply D (6 bases each). The V and J ends lost 3 bases and 0 bases respectively, with 13 bases between them. This CDR3 has 15 amino acids. Per the germline V gene, CDR1 is SGHNT and CDR2 is YYREEE (reference sequence). The whole variable domain, filled in from reference TRBV5-4 and TRBJ2-7, reads ETGVTQSPTHLIKTRGQQVTLRCSSQSGHNTVSWYQQALGQGPQFIFQYYREEENGRGNFPPRFSGLQFPNYSSELNVNALELDDSALYLCASSSFRGASYEQYFGPGTRLTVT.

This chain uses TRBV14 with TRBJ1-1; possible D gene TRBD1, 5 bases. The CDR3 totals 11 residues. V gave up 7 bases and J gave up 7 bases, with 10 bases separating them. Germline values: CDR1 SGHDN, CDR2 FVKESK. CDR3 bases: TGTGCCAGCAAAAAGGACAATGAAGCTTTCTTT. Translated, it gives CASKKDNEAFF. The full variable domain, in which reference TRBV14 and TRBJ1-1 provide the parts outside the CDR3, is EAGVTQFPSHSVIEKGQTVTLRCDPISGHDNLYWYRRVMGKEIKFLLHFVKESKQDESGMPNNRFLAERTGGTYSTLKVQPAELEDSGVYFCASKKDNEAFFGQGTRLTVV.

This clonotype occurred once. V and J are TRBV7-2 and TRBJ1-2; D may be TRBD1 (6 bases). CDR1 and CDR2 (germline): SGHTA, FQGNSA. This CDR3 contains 14 residues. V gave up 3 bases and J gave up 3 bases, with 11 bases separating them. CDR3 loop: CASSLQGTHYGYTF. As DNA, the CDR3 is TGTGCCAGCAGCTTGCAGGGGACTCACTATGGCTACACCTTC.

This chain links TRBV28 with TRBJ2-1, with D maybe TRBD1 (6 bases). Germline V lookup: CDR1 MDHEN, CDR2 SYDVKM. This CDR3 is 13 amino acids long. V dropped 5 bases and J dropped 7 bases, with 12 bases sitting between them. DNA of the CDR3: TGTGCCAGCAGTGTACAGGGCTTGAATGAGCAGTTCTTC. Translated: CASSVQGLNEQFF.

The rearrangement joins TRBV20-1 to TRBJ2-3; TRBD1 matches 8 bases. Trimming took 1 base from V and 11 from J; bases not matched to a gene: 8. Per germline, CDR1 DFQATT and CDR2 SNEGSKA (reference sequence). The CDR3 runs 13 residues. The CDR3 protein is CSARVQGAVLQYF. In nucleotides, the CDR3 is TGCAGTGCTAGAGTTCAGGGGGCTGTTTTGCAGTATTTT.

This chain uses TRBV27 with TRBJ2-7, with 9 bases aligning to TRBD1. V lost 3 bases and J lost 5; bases outside the gene matches: 2. Germline assignment: CDR1 MNHEY and CDR2 SMNVEV (reference sequence). CDR3 length: 13 amino acids. CDR3: CASSFNRGHEQYF. The CDR3 region has the DNA TGTGCCAGCAGTTTCAACAGGGGGCACGAGCAGTACTTC.